The 13 T cell receptor beta chains reported below all come from one sample, sequenced in a study of response to subunit inactivated influenza vaccine. TCRdb analysed the RT-PCR reads with MiXCR anew, one entry per CDR3 protein. Among hundreds of thousands of distinct CDR3 sequences listed, more than 11% were seen once. This specimen was PBMCs from blood, taken 14 to 15 days before vaccination. The receptors stem from a middle-aged man who received an inactivated influenza vaccine.

The chain has TRBV20-1 and TRBJ2-3, with a possible D match to TRBD2 (6 bases). Looked up from germline, CDR1 is DFQATT and CDR2 is SNEGSKA (reference sequence). V shed 0 bases and J shed 6 bases, with 16 bases lying between them. This CDR3 is 15 amino acids long. In DNA form, the CDR3 reads TGCAGTGCTAGAGACGGCCGTTCGGGAGCCGATACGCAGTATTTT. Encoded protein: CSARDGRSGADTQYF.

This clonotype was seen a few times. V gene TRBV6-1 combines with J gene TRBJ2-3; possibly TRBD2 for D (6 bases). Germline values: CDR1 MNHNS, CDR2 SASEGT. The CDR3 consists of 13 residues. V shed 8 bases and J shed 3 bases, with 12 bases lying between them. The CDR3 is CASGGAGTDTQYF. The CDR3 bases are TGTGCCAGCGGCGGGGCGGGGACAGATACGCAGTATTTT.

The chain links TRBV20-1 to TRBJ2-6, with D possibly matching TRBD1 (6 bases). This CDR3 spans 16 amino acids. From germline, CDR1 is DFQATT and CDR2 SNEGSKA (reference sequence). V shed 6 bases and J shed 1 base, with 16 bases lying between them. CDR3 DNA: TGCAGTGCGGTGGACAGCCTTGTGTCTGGGGCCAACGTCCTGACTTTC. Translating gives CSAVDSLVSGANVLTF.

The rearrangement uses TRBV7-3 and TRBJ1-2; 10 nucleotides align to TRBD1. Germline values: CDR1 SGHTA, CDR2 FQGTGA. The ends lost 2 bases at V and 4 bases at J; junction bases unmatched: 4. The length of the CDR3 is 15 residues. The CDR3 region has the DNA TGTGCCAGCAGCTTATCCGGGACAGGGGTCTATGGCTACACCTTC. Protein: CASSLSGTGVYGYTF.

The gene calls are TRBV13 and TRBJ1-5, with D tentatively TRBD1 (5 bases). The germline CDR1 and CDR2 sequences are PRHDT and FYEKMQ (reference sequence). The V end lost 1 base, the J end lost 5 bases, and 15 bases lay between the germline ends. This CDR3 spans 16 amino acids. The CDR3 bases are TGTGCCAGCAGCTTAGAGAGGGGACGGGGCGATCAGCCCCAGCATTTT. This gives the protein CASSLERGRGDQPQHF.

This clonotype was counted many times. The chain employs TRBV20-1 and TRBJ1-1; D gene uncertain. V lost 3 bases, J lost 2 bases, and 7 bases lay in between. Germline V gene lookup returns CDR1 DFQATT and CDR2 SNEGSKA (reference sequence). CDR3 length: 12 amino acids. The CDR3, as DNA: TGCAGTGCTAGTGTATATAACACTGAAGCTTTCTTT. It encodes CSASVYNTEAFF.

This clonotype was counted between two and nine times. V and J are TRBV6-1 and TRBJ2-6; 10 bases agree with TRBD2. The germline V gene has CDR1 MNHNS and CDR2 SASEGT. The trim removed 6 bases at V and 0 bases at J, leaving 8 bases unmatched. This CDR3 comprises 18 residues. CDR3 protein: CASRPVSSGSSGANVLTF. CDR3 nucleotide sequence: TGTGCCAGCAGACCCGTTTCTAGCGGGAGCTCTGGGGCCAACGTCCTGACTTTC.

The chain couples TRBV11-1 to TRBJ1-5, with 7 bases fitting TRBD1. V lost 4 bases, J lost 7 bases, and 7 bases stayed unmatched. Germline V lookup: CDR1 SGHAT, CDR2 FQDESV (reference sequence). The CDR3 is 14 residues long. CDR3 amino acids: CASSSAGGGQPQHF. The CDR3 coding sequence is TGTGCCAGCAGCTCGGCAGGGGGGGGGCAGCCCCAGCATTTT.

The table lists this clonotype with a few counts. The genes are TRBV20-1 and TRBJ1-1; a possible D gene is TRBD1 (5 bases). Trimming pared 5 bases from V and 4 bases from J, leaving 17 bases between. The CDR3 has 14 residues. CDR1 is DFQATT, CDR2 SNEGSKA, per germline (reference sequence). As DNA, the CDR3 is TGCAGTGCTCCGGGACGCAGGCGGAGCACTGAAGCTTTCTTT. It translates to CSAPGRRRSTEAFF.

This clonotype was detected only a few times. The V gene is TRBV10-3, the J gene TRBJ2-5; 10 nucleotides line up with TRBD2. The CDR3 is made up of 16 amino acids. The ends lost 5 bases at V and 5 bases at J; junction bases unmatched: 11. Germline V gene lookup returns CDR1 ENHRY and CDR2 SYGVKD. CDR3 in DNA: TGTGCCATCAGTCCCTCTCTAGCGGGAGTTGGGGAGACCCAGTACTTC. It translates to CAISPSLAGVGETQYF.

This clonotype has a handful of counts. CDR3 protein: CASSDGRWTGELFF. The CDR3 DNA reads TGTGCCAGCAGTGATGGGCGTTGGACCGGGGAGCTGTTTTTT. The chain links TRBV2 to TRBJ2-2; D not certain. Germline CDR1 is SNHLY and CDR2 is FYNNEI. The CDR3 contains 14 residues. V was clipped by 3 bases and J by 5 bases, with 10 bases between them.

The V gene is TRBV7-2, the J gene TRBJ1-2; 7 bases are shared with TRBD1. There are 16 residues in the CDR3. Germline V gene lookup returns CDR1 SGHTA and CDR2 FQGNSA. The junction had 13 bases not matched to a gene; V was cut back by 4 bases and J by 5 bases. The CDR3 DNA reads as TGTGCCAGCAGCTCCTCACAGGGGACCCTTGGGTATGGCTACACCTTC. Its protein is CASSSSQGTLGYGYTF.

J is TRBJ2-1 and V is TRBV9, with 7 bases that match TRBD2. Germline CDR1 reads SGDLS; CDR2 reads YYNGEE. This CDR3 is built from 15 residues. The ends lost 0 bases at V and 9 bases at J; junction bases unmatched: 9. CDR3 nucleotide sequence: TGTGCCAGCAGCGTAGGGACTAGGGTTGCGGGTGAGCAGTTCTTC. Residues: CASSVGTRVAGEQFF. The full variable domain, its missing parts supplied by reference TRBV9 and TRBJ2-1, is DSGVTQTPKHLITATGQRVTLRCSPRSGDLSVYWYQQSLDQGLQFLIQYYNGEERAKGNILERFSAQQFPDLHSELNLSSLELGDSALYFCASSVGTRVAGEQFFGPGTRLTVL.